The source of this T cell receptor (beta chain) is a study of shared clonotypes between healthy human individuals. The CDR3 runs to 18 residues. From germline, CDR1 is SGHRS and CDR2 YFSETQ. With 4 bases clipped from V and 9 bases from J, the junction kept 19 bases outside the gene matches. Genomic DNA of every subset was divided equally among multiple immunoSEQ plates. Sequencing was performed with immunoSEQ multiplex PCR; in TCRdb, only in-frame clones are kept and a portion is missing. The sample lists about 470,000 clones, 70% to 80% occurring once. The clonotype originates from a woman in her forties in good health. Some clones in this sample may be carry-over from other donors' samples. The specimen was PBMCs. The J gene is TRBJ2-1, the V gene TRBV5-1, with TRBD1 matching over 10 bases. The CDR3 nucleotides are TGCGCCAGCAGCCAGATACCTTGGGTCGGACAGGGGGGGAGTGAGCAGTTCTTC. Amino acids: CASSQIPWVGQGGSEQFF. The full variable domain, completed using reference TRBV5-1 and TRBJ2-1, is KAGVTQTPRYLIKTRGQQVTLSCSPISGHRSVSWYQQTPGQGLQFLFEYFSETQRNKGNFPGRFSGRQFSNSRSEMNVSTLELGDSALYLCASSQIPWVGQGGSEQFFGPGTRLTVL.